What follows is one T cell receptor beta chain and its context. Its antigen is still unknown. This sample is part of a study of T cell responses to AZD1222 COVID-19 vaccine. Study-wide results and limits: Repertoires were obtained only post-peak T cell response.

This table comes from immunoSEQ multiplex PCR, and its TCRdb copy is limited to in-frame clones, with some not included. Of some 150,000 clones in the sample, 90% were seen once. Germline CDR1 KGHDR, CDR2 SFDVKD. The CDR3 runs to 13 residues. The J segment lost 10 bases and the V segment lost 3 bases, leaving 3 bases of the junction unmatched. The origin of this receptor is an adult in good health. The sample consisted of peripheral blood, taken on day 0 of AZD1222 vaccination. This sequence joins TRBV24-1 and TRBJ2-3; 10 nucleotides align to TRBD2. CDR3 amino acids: CATSDQTSGSQYF. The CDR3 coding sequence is TGTGCCACCAGTGATCAGACTAGCGGGTCGCAGTATTTT.